This T cell receptor (beta chain) originates from a study of Tregs in tolerant kidney transplant recipients. Clones were read by immunoSEQ multiplex PCR, and TCRdb kept only the in-frame ones, dropping some. The data hold over 85,000 clones, with more than 85% observed a single time. Germline CDR1 reads SEHNR; CDR2 reads FQNEAQ (reference sequence). There are 15 residues in the CDR3. Trimming cost V 8 bases and J 6 bases, with 20 bases left between them. Sequencing was performed on CD4+ T cells from blood, taken before the transplant. This chain uses TRBV7-9 with TRBJ2-1; tentatively, D is TRBD1 (5 bases). This TCR derives from a human donor who received a combined kidney and bone marrow transplant. This CDR3 reads CASSLGVGNLNEQFF. As DNA, the CDR3 is TGTGCCAGCTCCCTAGGGGTAGGGAACCTCAATGAGCAGTTCTTC. The variable domain in full, completed from reference TRBV7-9 and TRBJ2-1, reads DTGVSQNPRHKITKRGQNVTFRCDPISEHNRLYWYRQTLGQGPEFLTYFQNEAQLEKSRLLSDRFSAERPKGSFSTLEIQRTEQGDSAMYLCASSLGVGNLNEQFFGPGTRLTVL.